These 20 T cell receptor beta chains originate from one sample sequenced in a study of blood T cells in healthy people across ages. Primed by a sample-barcoded 5' primer and a J-beta primer mix, a second PCR proceeded for about 6 to 12 cycles. From the 5' RACE reads, TCRdb called clonotypes with MiXCR, one entry per CDR3 protein. This repertoire shows over 600,000 distinct CDR3 sequences, around 21% found once; its top ten account for roughly 3.9%. Sequenced material: blood. All receptors derive from a man between 70 and 80 years old in good health.

J is TRBJ1-2 and V is TRBV29-1; D is unresolved. CDR1 and CDR2 (germline): SQVTM, ANQGSEA. The CDR3 has 13 residues. Between the trimmed V and J ends, which lost 2 bases and 1 base, there was a span of 8 bases. The CDR3 DNA reads TGCAGCGTTGAACAGGAGAGTAACTATGGCTACACCTTC. This gives the protein CSVEQESNYGYTF.

The J gene is TRBJ1-3, the V gene TRBV5-8; D perhaps matches TRBD1 (6 bases). Germline CDR1 and CDR2: SGHTS and YDEGEE. This CDR3 contains 17 residues. Between the trimmed V and J ends, which lost 0 bases and 0 bases, there was a span of 13 bases. CDR3 sequence: CASSLEDRVYSGNTIYF. CDR3 sequence (DNA): TGTGCCAGCAGCTTGGAGGACAGAGTTTACTCTGGAAACACCATATATTTT.

V is TRBV18 and J is TRBJ1-2, with TRBD1 identical over 7 bases. Germline V CDR1 and CDR2: KGHSH, LQKENI. Unmatched junction bases numbered 2, after V lost 3 bases and J lost 4 bases. This CDR3 is built from 13 residues. This CDR3 reads CASSPGQLYGYTF. CDR3 sequence (DNA): TGTGCCAGCTCACCGGGACAGCTCTATGGCTACACCTTC.

The rearrangement links TRBV6-5 to TRBJ2-7, with a weak D call TRBD1 (5 bases). V was shortened by 2 bases and J by 4 bases, with 9 bases between the two germline ends. CDR1 is MNHEY, CDR2 SVGAGI, per germline. The CDR3 totals 13 residues. CDR3: CASSYRGGYEQYF. CDR3 coding DNA: TGTGCCAGCAGTTACAGGGGCGGTTACGAGCAGTACTTC.

This clonotype has just a few counts. The chain combines TRBV13 with TRBJ2-1; TRBD2 agrees at 9 bases. With 1 base clipped from V and 8 bases from J, the junction kept 9 bases outside the gene matches. The CDR3 spans 16 residues. Germline V gene data show CDR1 as PRHDT and CDR2 as FYEKMQ (reference sequence). CDR3 region: CASSLVASGNPDEQFF. The CDR3 DNA reads TGTGCCAGCAGCTTAGTTGCTAGCGGGAATCCGGATGAGCAGTTCTTC.

The chain has TRBV12-3 or TRBV12-4 and TRBJ2-1, with TRBD2 as a possible D gene (6 bases). Trimming cost V 6 bases and J 0 bases, with 21 bases left between them. CDR3 length: 18 amino acids. CDR3 region: CASSPGSGSTHSYNEQFF. DNA for the CDR3: TGTGCCAGCAGCCCCGGGAGTGGGAGTACTCACTCCTACAATGAGCAGTTCTTC.

The genes are TRBV14 and TRBJ2-5; no clear D. This CDR3 has 14 amino acids. Germline V gene lookup returns CDR1 SGHDN and CDR2 FVKESK. V lost 0 bases and J 7 bases, leaving 12 bases between the germline ends. In DNA, the CDR3 is TGTGCCAGCAGCCAAGATTTCCGAGTGGGGACCCAGTACTTC. Translating it yields CASSQDFRVGTQYF. The whole variable domain, filled in from reference TRBV14 and TRBJ2-5, reads EAGVTQFPSHSVIEKGQTVTLRCDPISGHDNLYWYRRVMGKEIKFLLHFVKESKQDESGMPNNRFLAERTGGTYSTLKVQPAELEDSGVYFCASSQDFRVGTQYFGPGTRLLVL.

Points on this clonotype: One end of the junction varies from germline; a read error may be responsible. The V gene is TRBV5-1, the J gene TRBJ2-1; D not resolved. CDR3 length: 11 amino acids. Germline V CDR1 and CDR2: SGHRS, YFSETQ. The CDR3 coding sequence is TGCGCCAGCGGCCACGACCGAGAGCAGAACTTC. Translation gives CASGHDREQNF.

The J gene is TRBJ2-7, the V gene TRBV2; no definite D call. Looked up from germline, CDR1 is SNHLY and CDR2 is FYNNEI. V lost 0 bases, J lost 0 bases, and 6 bases lay in between. This CDR3 region has 14 residues. This chain's CDR3 is CASSEATYSYEQYF. In DNA, the CDR3 is TGTGCCAGCAGTGAAGCTACCTACTCCTACGAGCAGTACTTC.

The rearrangement joins TRBV7-9 to TRBJ2-1, with 9 bases fitting TRBD2. The CDR3 sequence is 17 residues long. With V trimmed by 1 base and J by 3 bases, 7 bases remained unmatched. The germline V gene encodes CDR1 SEHNR and CDR2 FQNEAQ (reference sequence). CDR3 protein: CASSLGPSGEGYNEQFF. CDR3 nucleotide sequence: TGTGCCAGCAGCTTAGGCCCTAGCGGGGAGGGCTACAATGAGCAGTTCTTC.

Comments on this clonotype: An end of the junction differs from the germline gene, which may be a read error. The chain uses TRBV30 and TRBJ2-7, with D tentatively TRBD1 (6 bases). CDR3 length: 15 amino acids. CDR1 is GTSNPN and CDR2 is SVGIG in the germline V gene (reference sequence). The CDR3 here is CAWSVRDKSSYEQCF. The CDR3 region has the DNA TGTGCCTGGAGTGTAAGGGACAAAAGCTCCTACGAGCAGTGCTTC.

This clonotype was observed a few times. The chain uses TRBV6-5 and TRBJ2-1, with TRBD2 matching 7 bases. Trimming took 2 bases from V and 10 from J; bases not matched to a gene: 2. The CDR3 covers 12 residues. Germline assignment: CDR1 MNHEY and CDR2 SVGAGI. CDR3 bases: TGTGCCAGCAGTTACCCTAGCGGAGAGCAGTTCTTC. This gives the protein CASSYPSGEQFF.

The sample holds a few counts of this clonotype. The rearrangement joins TRBV6-2 or TRBV6-3 to TRBJ2-1; 9 bases are a match to TRBD1. With V trimmed by 0 bases and J by 4 bases, 4 bases remained unmatched. The CDR3 loop spans 16 amino acids. CDR1 and CDR2 from the germline V gene are MNHEY and SVGEGT. CDR3 sequence: CASSYSTGGTYNEQFF. The CDR3, as DNA: TGTGCCAGCAGTTACTCGACAGGGGGAACGTACAATGAGCAGTTCTTC.

V gene TRBV29-1 combines with J gene TRBJ2-5; possibly TRBD2 for D (6 bases). Germline V gives CDR1 SQVTM, CDR2 ANQGSEA. The CDR3 is 13 residues long. Trimming removed 6 bases at V and 5 bases at J, with 16 bases between. The CDR3 DNA is TGCAGCGTAGGGACGGGGGTACGGGAGACCCAGTACTTC. As protein: CSVGTGVRETQYF.

Note on this clonotype: This may be a read error: a much more frequent sequence differs by one nucleotide. Because the CDR3 is missing its conserved closing phenylalanine or tryptophan, this is likely a read error. The gene calls are TRBV27 and TRBJ2-5; D is perhaps TRBD1 (6 bases). The germline V and J ends were trimmed by 6 bases and 6 bases, with 14 bases remaining between them. The germline CDR1 and CDR2 sequences are MNHEY and SMNVEV (reference sequence). CDR3 length equals 13 residues. CDR3 nucleotide sequence: TGTGCCAGCAGATCAACAGGGTGGCAGACCCAGTACCTC. Translated, it gives CASRSTGWQTQYL.

There are a few counts of this clonotype. This rearrangement joins TRBV20-1 to TRBJ2-7; 8 nucleotides match TRBD2. The CDR3 has 14 residues. The V and J ends lost 4 bases and 3 bases, in that order; junction bases with no gene match: 8. Per the germline V gene, CDR1 is DFQATT and CDR2 is SNEGSKA (reference sequence). The CDR3 DNA sequence: TGCAGTGCTAAAACAGCGGGAGAAAGCTACGAGCAGTACTTC. Protein: CSAKTAGESYEQYF.

With respect to this clonotype: The junction shows a germline mismatch at one end, possibly a read error. The chain has TRBV12-5 and TRBJ2-5; D unresolved. Germline V gene lookup returns CDR1 LGHNT and CDR2 FRNRAP. CDR3 length: 13 residues. CDR3 DNA: TGTGCTAGTGGTTTGCCGAACCAAAATGAGCAGCTCTTC. Translation gives CASGLPNQNEQLF.

The chain recombines TRBV2 with TRBJ1-3, with D perhaps TRBD1 (5 bases). Germline CDR1 reads SNHLY; CDR2 reads FYNNEI. With 4 bases removed from V and 0 bases from J, the gap between germline ends came to 13 bases. The CDR3 sequence is 16 residues long. The CDR3 DNA is TGTGCCAGCAGTGCCCTCGACAGTGACTCTGGAAACACCATATATTTT. It yields the protein CASSALDSDSGNTIYF.

The chain combines TRBV20-1 with TRBJ2-3; either TRBD1 or TRBD2 may fit D (5 bases each). V was pared by 4 bases and J by 2 bases, with 19 bases between. CDR3 length equals 16 residues. The germline V gene encodes CDR1 DFQATT and CDR2 SNEGSKA (reference sequence). The CDR3 region is CSANLQEGPHTDTQYF. The CDR3 nucleotides read TGCAGTGCTAACCTCCAAGAGGGGCCCCACACAGATACGCAGTATTTT.

The V call is TRBV5-1, the J call TRBJ2-3; D is unclear. The CDR3 is made up of 16 amino acids. The germline V gene has CDR1 SGHRS and CDR2 YFSETQ. Trimming took off 2 bases at V and 8 bases at J, with 21 bases between the two ends. The CDR3 loop reads CASSLVETALEVTQYF. The CDR3 nucleotides read TGCGCCAGCAGCTTAGTGGAGACGGCGCTTGAGGTTACGCAGTATTTT.